These T cell receptor beta chains were read from a single sample in a study of breast tumors, draining lymph nodes, adjacent tissues. TCRdb called the multiplex PCR reads again in MiXCR, with one record for every CDR3 protein. The sample has approximately 13,000 distinct CDR3 sequences, roughly half seen once. Sequencing was performed on tumor-adjacent breast tissue. The receptors come from a female donor with breast cancer. Some clones in this sample may be carry-over from other donors' samples. The CDR3 runs from the conserved cysteine through the conserved F or W. D genes are given only for firm matches. The size of a clone is reported for some rows only, either as once, few or many, or as a class for expanded clones.

size: .; V: TRBV30; J: TRBJ1-4; D: TRBD1; DNA: TGTGCCTGGAGTGGGCAGGGGGCATTTTATGAAAAACTGTTTTTT; CDR3: CAWSGQGAFYEKLFF
size: medium-sized; V: TRBV7-9; J: TRBJ2-5; D: TRBD2; DNA: TGTGCCAGCAGCTCCCCGGGCGGGAGCCATAAAGAGACCCAGTACTTC; CDR3: CASSSPGGSHKETQYF
size: .; V: TRBV5-1; J: TRBJ2-5; D: .; DNA: TGTGCCAGCAGCGCCGTCGCAGTTGATCACGACGGGGGGACCCAGTACTTC; CDR3: CASSAVAVDHDGGTQYF
size: .; V: TRBV7-9; J: TRBJ2-5; D: .; DNA: TGTGCCAGCAGCTGGCGACAGGAAGAGACCCAGTACTTC; CDR3: CASSWRQEETQYF
size: once; V: TRBV3-1; J: TRBJ2-7; D: TRBD2; DNA: TGTGCCAGCAGCCTTGTAACGGGAGGAATTGCCAAGCAGTACTTC; CDR3: CASSLVTGGIAKQYF
size: .; V: TRBV11-2; J: TRBJ2-5; D: .; DNA: TGTGCCAGCAGCTTAGGGGGGGGCCCCCAAGAGACCCAGTACTTC; CDR3: CASSLGGGPQETQYF
size: .; V: TRBV9; J: TRBJ1-3; D: TRBD1; DNA: TGTGCCAGCAGCGCCTTGGACAGGGTATCTGGAAGCACCATATATTTT; CDR3: CASSALDRVSGSTIYF
size: .; V: TRBV5-1; J: TRBJ1-3; D: TRBD1; DNA: TGCGCCAGCAGCGCCGGGACAGACTCTGGAAACACCATATATTTT; CDR3: CASSAGTDSGNTIYF
size: many; V: TRBV27; J: TRBJ2-3; D: TRBD1; DNA: TGTGCCAGCAGTTGGACAGGGCCCGCAGATACGCAGTATTTT; CDR3: CASSWTGPADTQYF
size: few; V: TRBV5-1; J: TRBJ2-7; D: TRBD1; DNA: TGCGCCAGCAGCGCCGGGACAGGGTTCTACGAGCAGTACTTC; CDR3: CASSAGTGFYEQYF
size: many; V: TRBV6-5; J: TRBJ2-5; D: .; DNA: TGTGCCAGTCGGCCAGACCAAGAGACCCAGTACTTC; CDR3: CASRPDQETQYF
size: many; V: TRBV6-6; J: TRBJ1-5; D: .; DNA: TGTGCCAGCAGTCACTTGGGTTGGAGAGATAGCAATCAGCCCCAGCATTTT; CDR3: CASSHLGWRDSNQPQHF
size: .; V: TRBV27; J: TRBJ2-7; D: TRBD2; DNA: TGTGCCAGCAGTCTAGGGCCGGGGGGATACGAGCAGTACTTC; CDR3: CASSLGPGGYEQYF
size: many; V: TRBV20-1; J: TRBJ1-2; D: .; DNA: TGCAGTGCTAGAGATTCGACACTCGGGACACTCTATGGCTACACCTTC; CDR3: CSARDSTLGTLYGYTF
size: .; V: TRBV7-9; J: TRBJ2-5; D: TRBD1; DNA: TGTGCCAGCAGTGACCAGGACAGGGAACAAGAGACCCAGTACTTC; CDR3: CASSDQDREQETQYF
size: .; V: TRBV6-2/TRBV6-3; J: TRBJ2-7; D: TRBD2; DNA: TGTGCAGTACCTCGGGTAAGGGTGGCTAGCGGGAGCTACGAGCAGTACTTC; CDR3: CAVPRVRVASGSYEQYF
size: .; V: TRBV7-9; J: TRBJ2-1; D: .; DNA: TGTGCCAGTAGTATTAAAGGCATCGTGAGCTCCTACAATGAGCAGTTCTTC; CDR3: CASSIKGIVSSYNEQFF
size: .; V: TRBV24-1; J: TRBJ2-1; D: .; DNA: TGTGCCACCAGTGATATCAATGAGCAGTTCTTC; CDR3: CATSDINEQFF
size: .; V: TRBV20-1; J: TRBJ2-1; D: .; DNA: TGCAGTGCTAGAGCTAGCGCCCCCCTTGCGAGTGAGCAGTTCTTC; CDR3: CSARASAPLASEQFF
size: .; V: TRBV7-3; J: TRBJ2-1; D: TRBD2; DNA: TGTGCCAGCAGCTTCGGCGGGAGGGCCTGGTTCTTC; CDR3: CASSFGGRAWFF
size: medium-sized; V: TRBV7-8; J: TRBJ2-6; D: .; DNA: TGTGCCAGCAGCTTAACAGGGTTGGATTTCTCTGGGGCCAACGTCCTGACTTTC; CDR3: CASSLTGLDFSGANVLTF
size: .; V: TRBV6-6; J: TRBJ2-1; D: TRBD1; DNA: TGTGCCAGCAATCCCGGGACAGGGAGACCAAAGCAGTTCTTC; CDR3: CASNPGTGRPKQFF
size: .; V: TRBV6-1; J: TRBJ2-5; D: TRBD2; DNA: TGTGCCAGCTTCGGACTAGCGGGAGGGGATCGAGAGACCCAGTACTTC; CDR3: CASFGLAGGDRETQYF
size: medium-sized; V: TRBV7-3; J: TRBJ2-1; D: .; DNA: TGTGCCAGCAGCTTTGGTCTTGGCTGGCGCAATGAGCAGTTCTTC; CDR3: CASSFGLGWRNEQFF
size: many; V: TRBV20-1; J: TRBJ2-1; D: TRBD2; DNA: TGCAGTGCTAAAGGGACTAGCGAAGTTGAGCAGTTCTTC; CDR3: CSAKGTSEVEQFF
size: many; V: TRBV5-4; J: TRBJ1-2; D: .; DNA: TGTGCCAGCAGCTCCAAGACCGAAATCTATGGCTACACCTTC; CDR3: CASSSKTEIYGYTF
size: .; V: TRBV5-1; J: TRBJ1-6; D: TRBD1; DNA: TGCGCCAGCAGCGCCGGGACAGAGCCTAATTCACCCCTCCACTTT; CDR3: CASSAGTEPNSPLHF
size: once; V: TRBV2; J: TRBJ1-4; D: .; DNA: TGTGCCAGCAGTGATAGATCGGAACTGTTTTTT; CDR3: CASSDRSELFF
size: .; V: TRBV5-1; J: TRBJ1-1; D: TRBD1; DNA: TGCGCCAGCAGCCCCCGGGACAGGGGGACCACTGAAGCTTTCTTT; CDR3: CASSPRDRGTTEAFF
size: many; V: TRBV7-2; J: TRBJ2-1; D: TRBD2; DNA: TGTGCCAGCAGCCCACGGCGGGAGGTGTCCTACAATGAGCAGTTCTTC; CDR3: CASSPRREVSYNEQFF
size: .; V: TRBV7-9; J: TRBJ2-1; D: .; DNA: TGTGCCAGCAGCCAACCGGGACATGAATTGGTTGGCAATGAGCAGTTCTTC; CDR3: CASSQPGHELVGNEQFF
size: .; V: TRBV5-5; J: TRBJ2-7; D: TRBD1; DNA: TGTGCCAGCAGCCAACGGACAGGGACGGTCTACGAGCAGTACTTC; CDR3: CASSQRTGTVYEQYF
size: .; V: TRBV5-1; J: TRBJ2-7; D: .; DNA: TGCGCCAGCAGCTTGGCCGCTAGATCAGGGGCCCACTACGAGCAGTACTTC; CDR3: CASSLAARSGAHYEQYF
size: many; V: TRBV7-9; J: TRBJ2-3; D: TRBD2; DNA: TGTGCCAGCAGCCTTACGACTAGCGGGGGTCTCCCGCAGTATTTT; CDR3: CASSLTTSGGLPQYF
size: .; V: TRBV5-4; J: TRBJ2-3; D: .; DNA: TGTGCCAGCAGCTTGCTCACTACCCCTAGCACGGATACGCAGTATTTT; CDR3: CASSLLTTPSTDTQYF
size: .; V: TRBV5-1; J: TRBJ2-1; D: TRBD1; DNA: TGCGCCAGCAGAGGGACAGGGCACTACAATGAGCAGTTCTTC; CDR3: CASRGTGHYNEQFF